Below, 16 T cell receptor beta chains from the same sample are listed, as sequenced in a study of blood T cell repertoires in COVID-19. The method was immunoSEQ multiplex PCR; TCRdb's version includes in-frame clones alone and lacks a portion of them. The sample lists about 140,000 clones, around 78% seen once, with 3.5% to 5.5% in the top ten. The material sequenced was peripheral blood. These receptors were collected from a woman aged 80 or older with active or convalescent COVID-19.

V gene TRBV19 combines with J gene TRBJ1-2; 9 bases are a match to TRBD1. V was pared by 10 bases and J by 8 bases, with 14 bases of the junction left unmatched. Germline lookup yields CDR1 LNHDA and CDR2 SQIVND (reference sequence). This CDR3 is built from 14 residues. DNA for the CDR3: TGTGCCACCCGGGACAGGGAAGGTTTGGGCGGCTACACCTTC. Translating gives CATRDREGLGGYTF.

The V and J genes are TRBV28 and TRBJ2-7, with D perhaps TRBD1 (6 bases). CDR1 MDHEN and CDR2 SYDVKM come from the germline V gene. V lost 4 bases to trimming and J lost 3 bases, with 10 bases between them. This CDR3 is 13 amino acids long. CDR3 sequence reads: CASSSGTIYEQYF. CDR3 nucleotides: TGTGCCAGCAGTTCCGGGACAATCTACGAGCAGTACTTC.

This clone came up a few times. The V and J genes are TRBV6-6 and TRBJ1-3, with no clear D. Trimming shortened V by 5 bases and J by 0 bases, and 20 bases separated the two germline ends. Per germline, CDR1 MNHNY and CDR2 SVGAGI (reference sequence). The CDR3 has 18 amino acids. The CDR3 DNA reads as TGTGCCAGCAGTCCCGGGGAGTACGAACTCTACTCTGGAAACACCATATATTTT. It codes for CASSPGEYELYSGNTIYF.

This clone showed up just a few times. The chain joins TRBV15 to TRBJ2-5, with D possibly being TRBD2 (5 bases). Germline loops: CDR1 LNHNV, CDR2 YYDKDF (reference sequence). The CDR3 extends over 13 amino acids. Between the trimmed V and J ends, which lost 6 bases and 5 bases, there was a span of 13 bases. DNA of the CDR3: TGTGCCACCAGTTTCCCATCGGGGGAGACCCAGTACTTC. Translating it yields CATSFPSGETQYF.

This clone was counted a single time. The V and J genes are TRBV27 and TRBJ1-2; TRBD1 agrees at 8 bases. CDR1 is MNHEY and CDR2 is SMNVEV in the germline V gene (reference sequence). The CDR3 covers 15 residues. V shed 6 bases, J shed 4 bases, and the junction held 10 bases outside the gene matches. CDR3 region: CASRISTGAGYGYTF. CDR3 in DNA: TGTGCCAGCAGAATATCGACAGGGGCAGGCTATGGCTACACCTTC.

Points on this clone: Sequence at one end of the junction differs from germline and may be a read error. The chain carries TRBV7-9 and TRBJ2-1; D remains unclear. This CDR3 spans 15 amino acids. Germline V lookup: CDR1 SEHNR, CDR2 FQNEAQ (reference sequence). The CDR3 sequence: CASSLEPSKIGFPVF. In DNA form, the CDR3 reads TGTGCCAGCAGCTTAGAACCCTCGAAAATCGGGTTTCCGGTCTTC.

CDR3 loop: CASSQDRRVFGYTF. Written as DNA, the CDR3 is TGTGCCAGCAGCCAAGATCGCAGGGTATTTGGCTACACCTTC. The V and J genes are TRBV3-1 (or the pseudogene TRBV3-2) and TRBJ1-2; TRBD1 is a possible D gene (5 bases). CDR1 is LGHDT and CDR2 is YNNKEL in the germline V gene (reference sequence). V was shortened by 0 bases and J by 7 bases, with 12 bases between the two germline ends. CDR3 size: 14 residues.

V gene TRBV7-3 combines with J gene TRBJ2-6, with D possibly being TRBD1 (6 bases). CDR1 is SGHTA, CDR2 FQGTGA, per germline. Trimming shortened V by 1 base and J by 1 base, and 8 bases separated the two germline ends. This CDR3 has 16 residues. In DNA, the CDR3 is TGTGCCAGCAGCTTAAACAGGGCGTCTGGGGCCAACGTCCTGACTTTC. Its protein product is CASSLNRASGANVLTF.

This sequence joins TRBV2 and TRBJ1-6; the match to TRBD1 covers 8 bases. The CDR3 covers 15 residues. Germline lookup yields CDR1 SNHLY and CDR2 FYNNEI. The trim removed 7 bases at V and 5 bases at J, leaving 7 bases unmatched. The CDR3 nucleotides are TGTGCCAGCACCCGGACAGGGTCGAATAATTCACCCCTCCACTTT. Encoded protein: CASTRTGSNNSPLHF.

V and J are TRBV15 and TRBJ1-2; 8 bases line up with TRBD1. The CDR3 consists of 15 residues. Losses at the gene ends were 5 bases for V and 4 bases for J; bases not matched to a gene: 9. Looked up from germline, CDR1 is LNHNV and CDR2 is YYDKDF (reference sequence). The DNA of the CDR3 is TGTGCCACCAGCCTCGGGACAGGAGCAAGCTATGGCTACACCTTC. Translation gives CATSLGTGASYGYTF.

In its sample, this clone was seen once. The rearrangement joins TRBV18 to TRBJ2-1, with a weak D call TRBD1 (6 bases). Trimming removed 2 bases from V and 0 bases from J, with 11 bases in between. From germline, CDR1 is KGHSH and CDR2 LQKENI. The CDR3 has 16 residues. The CDR3 sequence: CASSPLGHHSYNEQFF. The CDR3 region has the DNA TGTGCCAGCTCACCATTGGGACACCACTCCTACAATGAGCAGTTCTTC.

The CDR3 DNA reads TGTGCCAGTAGAGGACAGGGGGTCACCGGGGAGCTGTTTTTT. Translated: CASRGQGVTGELFF. The J gene is TRBJ2-2, the V gene TRBV19; 10 bases align to TRBD1. The CDR3 consists of 14 residues. The V gene's germline CDR1 is LNHDA and CDR2 SQIVND (reference sequence). V shed 6 bases and J 4 bases; nucleotides not matched to a gene: 2.

The chain uses TRBV6-5 and TRBJ1-3; TRBD1 aligns across 9 bases. The CDR3 loop spans 14 amino acids. Germline V lookup: CDR1 MNHEY, CDR2 SVGAGI. Losses at the gene ends were 5 bases for V and 4 bases for J; bases not matched to a gene: 3. CDR3 sequence: CASSPTGGGNTIYF. The CDR3 DNA is TGTGCCAGCAGTCCGACAGGGGGAGGAAACACCATATATTTT.

The sample holds a few counts of this clone. The V and J genes are TRBV27 and TRBJ1-6, with TRBD1 matching over 9 bases. Germline CDR1 MNHEY, CDR2 SMNVEV (reference sequence). CDR3 length: 14 amino acids. Germline trimming cut 8 bases from V and 10 bases from J; bases unmatched to any gene: 9. In nucleotides, the CDR3 is TGTGCCAGCCGAACGACAGGGGGTCGCTCACCCCTCCACTTT. Protein: CASRTTGGRSPLHF.

As for this clone: The identical CDR3 is also encoded by other nucleotide sequences in the sample. The chain joins TRBV4-3 to TRBJ2-7; 8 nucleotides align to TRBD1. Per germline, CDR1 LGHNA and CDR2 YSLEER. J lost 3 bases, V lost 1 base, and 5 bases had no gene match. The CDR3 consists of 15 residues. In DNA, the CDR3 is TGCGCCAGCAGCCAAGGACAGGGGCAATACTACGAGCAGTACTTC. Amino acid sequence: CASSQGQGQYYEQYF.

The chain joins TRBV15 to TRBJ1-2; 8 positions match TRBD1. CDR3 length equals 13 residues. The junction had 5 bases not matched to a gene; V was cut back by 3 bases and J by 8 bases. The germline V gene encodes CDR1 LNHNV and CDR2 YYDKDF (reference sequence). This CDR3 is CATSSRTGYGYTF. The CDR3 DNA sequence: TGTGCCACCAGCAGCAGGACAGGGTACGGCTACACCTTC.